The clone carrying this T cell receptor beta chain was counted many times. This specimen belongs to a study of T cells after yellow fever vaccination. Study-wide results and limits: Of the clonotypes, a small share occurred in both CD4 and CD8 compartments. Contamination by abundant bulk-population clonotypes could be present in FACS-sorted repertoires. The booster response re-showed most primary clones: about 96% CD4, about 89% CD8.

MiXCR, applied by TCRdb to the 5' RACE reads, yields one record per CDR3 protein. This table holds around 46,000 distinct CDR3 sequences, roughly 7% found once. Germline CDR1 and CDR2: MNHEY and SVGEGT. CDR3 size: 11 residues. The V gene lost 8 bases and the J gene lost 0 bases, with 5 bases spanning the gap. The material sequenced was CD8+ T cells not binding an NS4B(214-222) dextramer, sorted from PBMCs, taken 45 days after the yellow fever booster vaccination. This TCR was sampled from a man aged 30 to 39 who received the YFV17D yellow fever vaccine. J is TRBJ2-7 and V is TRBV6-2 or TRBV6-3; D call uncertain. The DNA of the CDR3 is TGTGCCAGCTTCAACTCCTACGAGCAGTACTTC. It yields the protein CASFNSYEQYF.